Reported below is one T cell receptor beta chain. Its antigen is currently unknown. Other DNA sequences in the same sample also yield this CDR3. The data stem from a study of cytomegalovirus exposure and HLA in healthy donors. Points from the study as a whole: The study labeled 150 or so TCR beta chains cytomegalovirus-associated. It was reported in a later analysis that an Asian-associated ancestry cluster showed fewer N-insertions than the 666-donor mean. A later examination showed that TCR association rates differed by HLA locus, with DRB1 most and HLA-C fewest. Most likely, a cluster of highly shared sequence variants arose as a sequencing artifact.

Losses at the gene ends were 6 bases for V and 6 bases for J; bases not matched to a gene: 8. CDR1 and CDR2 (germline): MGHDK, SYGVNS. The CDR3 has 15 residues. The PCR had 60 Vbeta and 13 Jbeta primers. Produced via immunoSEQ multiplex PCR; TCRdb's table is partial and in-frame only. The data contain about 190,000 clones, 75% to 80% of them singletons. The TCR originated in a woman in her twenties or thirties in good health and CMV-seropositive. Sequencing input: PBMCs. The rearrangement uses TRBV25-1 and TRBJ2-1; 10 bases are a match to TRBD2. CDR3 in DNA: TGTGCCAGCAGCGCTCTAGCGGGAGAGGGCAATGAGCAGTTCTTC. Its protein is CASSALAGEGNEQFF.